These T cell receptor beta chains were read from a single sample in a study of human T cells and chemical hapten exposure. Each CDR3 protein gets one entry after TCRdb re-called the RACE reads with MiXCR. Among 300,000 to 450,000 distinct CDR3 sequences, more than 4.5% were seen once, and the ten largest hold roughly 2.4%. This specimen consisted of whole blood, obtained in connection with sensitization to the hapten diphenylcyclopropenone (DPC). Receptors were obtained from a woman aged 45-60 years with alopecia areata. Some clones in this sample may be carry-over from other donors' samples. Both conserved end residues are part of each CDR3. The D gene is left open where the match is weak. Rows give clone size only sometimes, using once, few, many, or a class for an expanded clone.

j_gene,d_gene,abundance,v_gene,CDR3nt,CDR3aa
TRBJ2-7,-,many,TRBV7-8,TGTGCCAGCAGCCCGACGGGACACCCCTACGAGCAGTACTTC,CASSPTGHPYEQYF
TRBJ2-2,-,-,TRBV27,TGTGCCAGCATGGAGTTGGTTGCCGGGGAGCTGTTTTTT,CASMELVAGELFF
TRBJ1-1,-,few,TRBV2,TGTGCCAGCAGTGATATGGGCCCGGACACTGAAGCTTTCTTT,CASSDMGPDTEAFF
TRBJ2-7,TRBD2,many,TRBV20-1,TGCAGTGCTAGCAGGCGGGGGGCTACCTACGAGCAGTACTTC,CSASRRGATYEQYF
TRBJ1-5,TRBD1,-,TRBV10-2,TGCGCCAGCAGGTGGGACAGGAGTAGCAATCAGCCCCAGCATTTT,CASRWDRSSNQPQHF
TRBJ2-7,TRBD1,many,TRBV25-1,TGTGCCAGCAGGACAGGGAACGAGCAGTACTTC,CASRTGNEQYF
TRBJ1-2,TRBD1,many,TRBV3-1,TGTGCCAGCCGCCACGGGACAGGGGAAGATGGCTACACCTTC,CASRHGTGEDGYTF
TRBJ2-1,TRBD2,-,TRBV20-1,TGCAGTGCTAGAATGCCTAGCGGGAGCAATGAGCAGTTCTTC,CSARMPSGSNEQFF
TRBJ1-1,TRBD1,many,TRBV6-5,TGTGCCAGCAGTCCTTGGCAGGGGGCTGCGACTGAAGCTTTCTTT,CASSPWQGAATEAFF
TRBJ2-7,-,many,TRBV27,TGTGCCAGCAGTTTCGGTCTTTACTACGAGCAGTACTTC,CASSFGLYYEQYF
TRBJ2-2,TRBD1,-,TRBV28,TGTGCCAGCAGTCCCCCTGAGGGACAGAGGACCGGGGAGCTGTTTTTT,CASSPPEGQRTGELFF
TRBJ2-7,TRBD2,-,TRBV20-1,TGCAGTGCTAGAGGATCATTAGCGGGAGGGGACTCCTACGAGCAGTACTTC,CSARGSLAGGDSYEQYF
TRBJ2-1,TRBD2,few,TRBV5-1,TGCGCCAGCAGCTTGGAGTGGGGACTAGACGATGAGCAGTTCTTC,CASSLEWGLDDEQFF
TRBJ1-1,-,few,TRBV4-1,TGCGCCAGCAGCTCGGTGGGCAGGGTGGGCCCTGAAGCTTTCTTT,CASSSVGRVGPEAFF
TRBJ1-6,-,-,TRBV5-1,TGCGCCAGCAGCTTGGGGCGCAGGGAAAGCTCCTATAATTCACCCCTCCACTTT,CASSLGRRESSYNSPLHF
TRBJ1-2,-,many,TRBV27,TGTGCCAGCAGTTTATCATGGGGGTCGGGAGATGGCTACACCTTC,CASSLSWGSGDGYTF
TRBJ2-1,TRBD1,many,TRBV3-1,TGTGCCAGCAGCCAAGTAGGGACAGGGGACAATGAGCAGTTCTTC,CASSQVGTGDNEQFF
TRBJ2-7,TRBD1,many,TRBV12-3/TRBV12-4,TGTGCCAGCAGTTCTAGACAGGGGGTCTCCTACGAGCAGTACTTC,CASSSRQGVSYEQYF
TRBJ1-5,TRBD1,many,TRBV15,TGTGCCACCAGCAGACAGGGGGTTTCCCTTTATAGCAATCAGCCCCAGCATTTT,CATSRQGVSLYSNQPQHF
TRBJ2-7,-,-,TRBV7-4,TGTGCCACTCCACGCCCGAGGTCCTACGAGCAGTACTTC,CATPRPRSYEQYF
TRBJ2-2,-,many,TRBV20-1,TGCAGTGCTAGAGCCAGACGTGGCGGGGAGCTGTTTTTT,CSARARRGGELFF
TRBJ1-1,-,many,TRBV6-1,TGTGCCAGCAGTGAGTATGGGGGGCTGAACACTGAAGCTTTCTTT,CASSEYGGLNTEAFF
TRBJ2-7,-,many,TRBV5-6,TGTGCCAGCAGCTTGCAACCCCGGACAGTCTACGAGCAGTACTTC,CASSLQPRTVYEQYF
TRBJ1-3,TRBD1,-,TRBV9,TGTGCCAGCAGCTACACAGGGGCTGGAAACACCATATATTTT,CASSYTGAGNTIYF
TRBJ2-3,-,few,TRBV9,TGTGCCAGCAGCGTAGGACTAGAACGAGGAGATACGCAGTATTTT,CASSVGLERGDTQYF
TRBJ2-7,-,many,TRBV29-1,TGCAGCGTTGCCGGGAGAGGCGAGGGGAGGGAGCAGTACTTC,CSVAGRGEGREQYF
TRBJ2-6,TRBD1,-,TRBV2,TGTGCCAGCAGAGAGGACAGGGCTGGGGCCAACGTCCTGACTTTC,CASREDRAGANVLTF
TRBJ2-6,-,many,TRBV12-3/TRBV12-4,TGTGCCAGCAGTTTCAGGGAGCCCGGGGCCAACGTCCTGACTTTC,CASSFREPGANVLTF
TRBJ1-5,-,many,TRBV20-1,TGCAGTGCTAGAGGATTTGTACCAGGGGATAGCAATCAGCCCCAGCATTTT,CSARGFVPGDSNQPQHF
TRBJ1-3,TRBD1,few,TRBV6-1,TGTGCCAGCAAGAGGACAGGCAACTCTGGAAACACCATATATTTT,CASKRTGNSGNTIYF
TRBJ1-3,-,many,TRBV6-5,TGTGCCAGCAGTTACTCACAGGGCCACTCTGGAAACACCATATATTTT,CASSYSQGHSGNTIYF
TRBJ2-7,-,many,TRBV7-2,TGTGCCAGCAGCTCGTCCAGGGGATTAGCCTACGAGCAGTACTTC,CASSSSRGLAYEQYF
TRBJ2-7,TRBD2,many,TRBV20-1,TGCAGTGCTAGAGATGGCACTAGCGGCTCCTACGAGCAGTACTTC,CSARDGTSGSYEQYF
TRBJ1-1,-,-,TRBV20-1,TGCAGTGCTTCGATTCGCACTGAAGCTTTCTTT,CSASIRTEAFF
TRBJ2-3,-,few,TRBV6-2/TRBV6-3,TGTGCCAGCAGTTACAAGCCAGATACGCAGTATTTT,CASSYKPDTQYF
TRBJ1-1,-,many,TRBV9,TGTGCCAGCAGCGTAGAAGGGCAGTCTGAAGCTTTCTTT,CASSVEGQSEAFF
TRBJ2-7,-,many,TRBV27,TGTGCCAGCAGTCCCAACAGGCCCTGGGAGCAGTACTTC,CASSPNRPWEQYF
TRBJ1-1,-,many,TRBV7-2,TGTGCCAGCAGGCCTAAATCAGGATTGAACACTGAAGCTTTCTTT,CASRPKSGLNTEAFF
TRBJ2-7,-,-,TRBV5-1,TGCGCCAGCAGCTCGACCGGGGCGACTTCTTACGAGCAGTACTTC,CASSSTGATSYEQYF
TRBJ2-1,-,many,TRBV11-2,TGTGCCAGCAGCTTAGACGTGGGTTATGAGCAGTTCTTC,CASSLDVGYEQFF
TRBJ2-3,TRBD2,few,TRBV6-5,TGTGCCAGCAGTTCACAACCTTGGACTAGCGGAACCACAGATACGCAGTATTTT,CASSSQPWTSGTTDTQYF
TRBJ2-7,-,many,TRBV28,TGTGCCAGCACCCCCCCCCCGACAGGGAGGGGCGAGCAGTACTTC,CASTPPPTGRGEQYF